These T cell receptor beta chains were read from a single sample in a study of blood T cell repertoires in COVID-19. Some clones are missing from TCRdb's copy, which holds only in-frame ones; the method was immunoSEQ multiplex PCR. The sample has about 220,000 clones, roughly 85% seen once. Sequenced sample: peripheral blood. Every receptor here comes from a woman older than 75 with acute or convalescent COVID-19. Each CDR3 is given without its conserved first and last residue. Each record gives: D gene, V gene, J gene, CDR3 protein. The D gene is left open where the match is weak.

TRBD1	TRBV24-1	TRBJ1-5	ATTGGSNQPQH
TRBD2	TRBV7-9	TRBJ2-7	ASSLDPPSGGFSYEQY
TRBD1	TRBV3-1/TRBV3-2	TRBJ2-1	ASSQWDRAVNEQF
NA	TRBV7-2	TRBJ1-2	ASSLVMADYYGYT
NA	TRBV6-5	TRBJ1-1	ASSYSTGPVNTEAF
TRBD1	TRBV6-6	TRBJ1-1	ASSRQGGAF
TRBD1	TRBV6-6	TRBJ1-1	ASSYASGGSATEAF
NA	TRBV18	TRBJ1-2	ASSPSTKGIYGYT
TRBD1	TRBV19	TRBJ1-2	ASSMAATGGRIYGYT
NA	TRBV7-3	TRBJ1-2	ASSLNGIGDEGYT
TRBD1	TRBV5-6	TRBJ1-1	ASSLQGFGPEAF
TRBD1	TRBV25-1	TRBJ1-2	ASSELGQGGGYT
TRBD2	TRBV5-1	TRBJ2-1	ASSPRVAGDNEQF
TRBD1	TRBV27	TRBJ1-2	ASSRGTGSGYT
NA	TRBV6-5	TRBJ2-1	AGWTARFNEQF
NA	TRBV7-9	TRBJ1-1	ASTPGGGTEAF
NA	TRBV12-3/TRBV12-4	TRBJ1-6	ASSIQGYSPLH
TRBD2	TRBV7-2	TRBJ2-5	ASSSGGGLQETQY